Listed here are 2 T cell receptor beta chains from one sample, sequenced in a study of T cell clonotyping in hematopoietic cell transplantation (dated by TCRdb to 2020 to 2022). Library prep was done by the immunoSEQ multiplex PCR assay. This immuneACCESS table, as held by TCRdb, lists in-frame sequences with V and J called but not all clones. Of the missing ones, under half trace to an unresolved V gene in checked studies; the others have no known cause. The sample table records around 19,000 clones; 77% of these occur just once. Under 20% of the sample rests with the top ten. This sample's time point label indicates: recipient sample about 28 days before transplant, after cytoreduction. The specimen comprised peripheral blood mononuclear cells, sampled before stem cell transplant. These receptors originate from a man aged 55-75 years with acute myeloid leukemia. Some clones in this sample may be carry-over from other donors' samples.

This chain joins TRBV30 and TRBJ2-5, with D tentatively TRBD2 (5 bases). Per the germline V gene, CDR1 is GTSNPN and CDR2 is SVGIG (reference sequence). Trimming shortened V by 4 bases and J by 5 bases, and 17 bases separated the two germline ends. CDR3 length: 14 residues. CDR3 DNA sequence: TGTGCCTGGACCTCCGGAGTCGGGGTGGAGACCCAGTACTTC. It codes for CAWTSGVGVETQYF.

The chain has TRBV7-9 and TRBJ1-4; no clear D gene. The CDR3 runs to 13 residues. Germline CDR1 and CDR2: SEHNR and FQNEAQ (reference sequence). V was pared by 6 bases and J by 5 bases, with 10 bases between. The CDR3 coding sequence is TGTGCCAGCAGTTTCATGGGAAATGAAAAACTGTTTTTT. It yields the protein CASSFMGNEKLFF.